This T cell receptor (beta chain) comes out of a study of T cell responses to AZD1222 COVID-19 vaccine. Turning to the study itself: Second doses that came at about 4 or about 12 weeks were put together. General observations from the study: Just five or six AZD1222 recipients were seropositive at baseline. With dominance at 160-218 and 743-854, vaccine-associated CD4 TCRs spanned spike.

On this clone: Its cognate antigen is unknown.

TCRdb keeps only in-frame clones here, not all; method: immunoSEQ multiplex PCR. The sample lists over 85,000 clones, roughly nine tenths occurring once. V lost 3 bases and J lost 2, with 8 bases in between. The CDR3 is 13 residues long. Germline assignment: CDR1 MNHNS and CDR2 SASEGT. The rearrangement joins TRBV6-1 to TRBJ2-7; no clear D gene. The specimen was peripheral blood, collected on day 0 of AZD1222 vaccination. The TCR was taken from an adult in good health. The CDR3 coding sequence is TGTGCCAGCAGTGACCCAGCAACCTACGAGCAGTACTTC. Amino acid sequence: CASSDPATYEQYF.